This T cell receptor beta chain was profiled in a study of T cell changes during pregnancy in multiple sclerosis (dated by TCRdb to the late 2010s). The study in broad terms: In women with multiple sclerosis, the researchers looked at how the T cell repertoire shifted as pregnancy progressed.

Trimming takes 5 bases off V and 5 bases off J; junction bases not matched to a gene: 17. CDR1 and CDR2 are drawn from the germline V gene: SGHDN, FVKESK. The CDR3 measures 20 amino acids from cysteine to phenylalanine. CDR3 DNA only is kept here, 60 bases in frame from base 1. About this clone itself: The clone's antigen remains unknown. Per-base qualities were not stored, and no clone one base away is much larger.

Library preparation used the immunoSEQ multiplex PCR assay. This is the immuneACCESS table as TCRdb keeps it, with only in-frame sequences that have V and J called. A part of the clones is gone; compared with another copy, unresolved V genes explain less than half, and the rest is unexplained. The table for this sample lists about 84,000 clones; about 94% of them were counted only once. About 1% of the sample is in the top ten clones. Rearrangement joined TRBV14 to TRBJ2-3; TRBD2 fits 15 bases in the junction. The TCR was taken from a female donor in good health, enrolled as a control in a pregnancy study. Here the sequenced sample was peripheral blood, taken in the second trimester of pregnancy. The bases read TGTGCCAGCAGCGCAATACCGGGACTAGCGGGAGGCCTGCGTGGAGATACGCAGTATTTT. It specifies CASSAIPGLAGGLRGDTQYF.